This T cell receptor (beta chain) derives from a study of PD-1 blockade in classical Hodgkin lymphoma. This table comes from immunoSEQ multiplex PCR, and its TCRdb copy is limited to in-frame clones, with some not included. This sample has almost 85,000 clones, with approximately 91% found just once. No patient escaped relapse after autologous stem cell transplantation, and brentuximab vedotin exposure varied. The germline V and J ends were trimmed by 11 bases and 0 bases, with 11 bases remaining between them. The CDR3 has 13 amino acids. The germline CDR1 and CDR2 sequences are ENHRY and SYGVKD. The chain links TRBV10-3 to TRBJ1-3; a weak D match, TRBD1 (5 bases). This TCR came from a human donor with classical Hodgkin lymphoma. This sample comprised peripheral blood mononuclear cells (PBMCs), obtained at baseline. The CDR3 is CAAGGVSGNTIYF. The CDR3, as DNA: TGTGCCGCGGGGGGGGTCTCTGGAAACACCATATATTTT.